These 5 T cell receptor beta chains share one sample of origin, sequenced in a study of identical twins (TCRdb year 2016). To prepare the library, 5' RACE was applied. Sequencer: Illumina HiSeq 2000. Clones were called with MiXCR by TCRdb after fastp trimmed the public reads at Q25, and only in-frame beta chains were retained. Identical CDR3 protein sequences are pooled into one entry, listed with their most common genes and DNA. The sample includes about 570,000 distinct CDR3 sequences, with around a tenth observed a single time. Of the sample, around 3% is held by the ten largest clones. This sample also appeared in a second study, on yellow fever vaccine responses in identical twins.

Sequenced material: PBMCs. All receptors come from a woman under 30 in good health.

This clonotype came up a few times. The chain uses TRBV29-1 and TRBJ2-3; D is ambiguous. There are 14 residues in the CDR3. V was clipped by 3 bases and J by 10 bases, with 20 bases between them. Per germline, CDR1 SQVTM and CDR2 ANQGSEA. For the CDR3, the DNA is TGCAGCGTTGATACTACGCCGACCGTAACGGCGCAGTATTTT. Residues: CSVDTTPTVTAQYF.

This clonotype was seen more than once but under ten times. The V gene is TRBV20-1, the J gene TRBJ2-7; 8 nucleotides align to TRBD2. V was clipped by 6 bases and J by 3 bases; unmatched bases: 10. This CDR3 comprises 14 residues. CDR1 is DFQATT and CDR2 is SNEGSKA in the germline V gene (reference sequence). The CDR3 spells CSAEIAGLFYEQYF. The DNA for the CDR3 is TGCAGTGCGGAAATAGCGGGGCTTTTCTACGAGCAGTACTTC.

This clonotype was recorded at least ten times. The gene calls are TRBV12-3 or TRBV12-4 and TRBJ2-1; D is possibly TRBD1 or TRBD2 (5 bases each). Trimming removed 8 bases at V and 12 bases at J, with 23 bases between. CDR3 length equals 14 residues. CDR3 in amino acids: CASEWASREIAQFF. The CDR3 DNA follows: TGTGCCAGCGAATGGGCTAGCAGGGAGATCGCGCAGTTCTTC.

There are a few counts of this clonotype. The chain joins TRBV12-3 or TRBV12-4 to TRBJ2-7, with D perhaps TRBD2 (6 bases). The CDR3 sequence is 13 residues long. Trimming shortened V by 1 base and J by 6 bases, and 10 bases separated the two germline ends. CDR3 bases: TGTGCCAGCAGTTTAGGGGGGGTTCCCGAGCAGTACTTC. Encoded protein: CASSLGGVPEQYF.

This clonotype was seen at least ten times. CDR3 amino acids: CSVEFGGSGGEQYF. In DNA, the CDR3 is TGCAGCGTTGAATTTGGGGGGTCCGGGGGCGAGCAGTACTTC. The chain combines TRBV29-1 with TRBJ2-7, with D maybe TRBD2 (6 bases). Trimming left V 2 bases short and J 6 bases short, with 17 bases between. The CDR3 runs 14 residues. Per germline, CDR1 SQVTM and CDR2 ANQGSEA.